One T cell receptor beta chain is described in this entry. After isolation, RNA underwent reverse transcription to generate cDNA as the sequencing template. TCRdb's copy holds only in-frame clones and misses some; the assay was immunoSEQ multiplex PCR. The sample shows more than 200,000 clones, roughly two thirds of them seen only once. The entry originates in a study of CD8+ T cells in alopecia areata. This sequence was found in a human donor with alopecia areata. The material sequenced was CD4+ T cells sorted from blood, taken at week 0.

Here the CDR3 reads CAWSMRSGNTIYF. The CDR3 nucleotides read TGTGCCTGGAGTATGAGGTCTGGAAACACCATATATTTT. The chain employs TRBV30 and TRBJ1-3, with unresolved D. CDR1 GTSNPN and CDR2 SVGIG come from the germline V gene (reference sequence). The CDR3 is made up of 13 amino acids. V shed 2 bases and J shed 1 base, with 6 bases lying between them.